This record covers a single T cell receptor (beta chain). Its specificity is not known. The time point is: inflamed ileum from the surgical specimen. This record belongs to a study of T cell repertoires in ileal Crohn's disease. Study at large: All patients had surgery for stricturing (about 61%) or penetrating (around 40%) disease. Broader study findings: Compared with non-smokers, active smokers at surgery showed more clonal expansions.

The germline V gene has CDR1 SQVTM and CDR2 ANQGSEA. The V and J ends lost 2 bases and 8 bases, in that order; junction bases with no gene match: 9. The CDR3 is 14 residues long. Sequenced by immunoSEQ multiplex PCR; TCRdb stores in-frame clones only, minus some. The sample carries roughly 10,000 clones, 87% recorded once. The rearrangement links TRBV29-1 to TRBJ1-2, with TRBD1 identical over 9 bases. The clonotype was recovered from an adult with Crohn's disease. Sequences were obtained from ileal tissue. The DNA for the CDR3 is TGCAGCGTTGAACTCGGGGGGACAGGGATAGGCTACACCTTC. Translated: CSVELGGTGIGYTF.